The clone carrying this T cell receptor beta chain came up many times. What it binds is unknown. The data were taken from a study of spatial heterogeneity in lung cancer. Study summary: An average of more than ten raw reads was observed per unique TCR and UMI combination. Study-wide results and caveats: It was found that expanded intratumoral alpha and beta TCR counts tracked tumor mutation counts.

TCRdb reprocessed the 5' RACE reads via MiXCR and lists one record per CDR3 protein. The sample has about 4,900 distinct CDR3 sequences, 29% seen once. The V gene lost 1 base and the J gene lost 1 base, with 7 bases spanning the gap. In germline, CDR1 is SGHTA, CDR2 FQGNSA. The CDR3 covers 15 residues. Time point of the sample: sample taken at primary tumor resection. A total of over 70 untreated early-stage non-small cell lung cancer patients served as donors. The authors sequenced whole RNA from tumor, nontumor lung or frozen PBMC without sorting. Sequenced material: lung tumor tissue, taken at surgery. The rearrangement links TRBV7-2 to TRBJ2-2; D not certain. This receptor was taken from a female donor with early-stage non-small cell lung cancer. DNA for the CDR3: TGTGCCAGCAGCTTAGGGGCAGGGAACACCGGGGAGCTGTTTTTT. It codes for CASSLGAGNTGELFF.